This passage covers 4 T cell receptor beta chains from one sample sequenced in a study of blood T cell repertoires in COVID-19 (dated by TCRdb to 2018 to 2021). The library was obtained by the immunoSEQ multiplex PCR assay. Here the immuneACCESS table is served through TCRdb, limited to in-frame sequences with V and J called. Missing clones are a known gap in these copies; in checked studies unresolved V genes cover under half, and the rest lacks a known reason. The sample includes some 330,000 clones, with 80% to 90% observed a single time. The top ten clones comprise around 4.6% of the sample. Sequencing was carried out using PBMCs or T cells enriched from blood (not recorded which). The origin of the receptors is a man aged 30 to 45 who had recovered from COVID-19.

This chain joins TRBV19 and TRBJ1-3, with a weak D call TRBD1 (5 bases). Germline loops: CDR1 LNHDA, CDR2 SQIVND (reference sequence). The V gene lost 4 bases and the J gene lost 2 bases, with 15 bases spanning the gap. This CDR3 contains 16 residues. The CDR3 region is CASSTLTGTTGNTIYF. CDR3 nucleotides: TGTGCCAGTAGTACCTTAACAGGAACCACTGGAAACACCATATATTTT.

This chain joins TRBV19 and TRBJ2-7; 8 bases map to TRBD2. Germline V lookup: CDR1 LNHDA, CDR2 SQIVND (reference sequence). V was clipped by 3 bases and J by 0 bases; unmatched bases: 4. The CDR3 contains 15 residues. The CDR3 sequence: CASSMWGLGSYEQYF. The CDR3 DNA sequence: TGTGCCAGTAGTATGTGGGGACTAGGCTCCTACGAGCAGTACTTC.

V usage is TRBV4-1 and J usage is TRBJ2-4; 7 nucleotides line up with TRBD2. The trim removed 5 bases at V and 6 bases at J, leaving 1 base unmatched. The CDR3 spans 12 residues. Germline V gene sequence: CDR1 MGHRA, CDR2 YSYEKL. The CDR3: CASSGGGNIQYF. For the CDR3, the DNA is TGCGCCAGCAGCGGGGGGGGAAACATTCAGTACTTC.

The chain couples TRBV11-2 to TRBJ2-7, with D possibly being TRBD1 (6 bases). This CDR3 is 15 amino acids long. Trimming stripped 6 bases from V and 0 bases from J, with 15 bases between. Germline V gene lookup returns CDR1 SGHAT and CDR2 FQNNGV. CDR3: CASRPWTDSSYEQYF. The CDR3 nucleotides read TGTGCCAGCAGACCCTGGACGGACAGCTCCTACGAGCAGTACTTC.